The T cell receptor beta chain under discussion was sequenced for a study of T cells in localized non-small cell lung cancer. The CDR3 has 14 residues. CDR1 and CDR2 from the germline V gene are ENHRY and SYGVKD. Trimming cost V 6 bases and J 6 bases; bases outside gene matches: 6. The study's findings and limits: As only one tumor region underwent sequencing, heterogeneity remains possible. The appearance of a median approximately 57 of the top 100 tumor clones was seen in adjacent lung.

Regarding this clone: Its antigen is unidentified.

Libraries were prepared by immunoSEQ multiplex PCR; TCRdb keeps only in-frame clonotypes and omits some of them. This repertoire shows 15,000 or so clones, around four fifths found once; its top ten account for roughly 34%. The material was peripheral blood, obtained before any cancer treatment. This rearrangement joins TRBV10-3 to TRBJ1-4, with 8 positions matching TRBD1. The sequence was obtained from a male donor aged 60 or over with stage III lung adenocarcinoma. In DNA, the CDR3 is TGTGCCATCAGGGACAGGGAAGGTGATGAAAAACTGTTTTTT. This codes for CAIRDREGDEKLFF.